These 22 T cell receptor beta chains came from one sample sequenced in a study of low-dose radiotherapy and immunotherapy resistance in tumors. Alpha and beta chains were covered, as first-strand cDNA relied on TRAV- and TRBV-specific primers. For amplifying TCRs, the PCR ran for approximately 21 cycles with Phusion, which was used together with a constant-region primer and the adapter on the V primers. One entry per CDR3 protein results from TCRdb running MiXCR on the reads. The sample carries tens of thousands of distinct CDR3 sequences, 9.4% recorded once. Described time point: before trial treatment. The sample consisted of PBMCs, taken before treatment. The receptor source for this set is a male donor with prostate cancer.

This clonotype was counted at least ten times. The rearrangement joins TRBV7-2 to TRBJ2-2; D is undetermined. The CDR3 has 17 residues. V lost 1 base to trimming and J lost 3 bases, with 15 bases between them. From germline, CDR1 is SGHTA and CDR2 FQGNSA. CDR3 coding DNA: TGTGCCAGCAGCTTAGTACAGATCCGGCAGGACACCGGGGAGCTGTTTTTT. Its translation is CASSLVQIRQDTGELFF.

This clonotype occurred many times. This rearrangement joins TRBV20-1 to TRBJ1-1; 10 bases map to TRBD1. V trimming: 6 bases; J trimming: 11 bases; junction bases outside the gene matches: 15. Germline loops: CDR1 DFQATT, CDR2 SNEGSKA (reference sequence). CDR3 size: 14 residues. The CDR3 region has the DNA TGCAGTGCCTCCGGGACAGGGGCGGCGGGGGAGGCTTTCTTT. This gives the protein CSASGTGAAGEAFF.

This clonotype has a count of ten or more. This sequence joins TRBV20-1 and TRBJ2-1, with TRBD2 matching over 10 bases. CDR1 is DFQATT and CDR2 is SNEGSKA in the germline V gene (reference sequence). Trimming at V came to 5 bases and at J to 3 bases, leaving 13 bases not matched to a gene. This CDR3 is 17 amino acids long. CDR3 bases: TGCAGTGCTGGCCTTGGGAGCGGGAGGGCCAACTACAATGAGCAGTTCTTC. This encodes CSAGLGSGRANYNEQFF.

This clonotype was picked up many times. The genes are TRBV6-5 and TRBJ2-2, with TRBD1 matching over 8 bases. The CDR3 totals 17 residues. The V gene end was trimmed by 2 bases and the J gene end by 4 bases; junction bases not matched to a gene: 9. The germline gives CDR1 MNHEY, CDR2 SVGAGI. The DNA of the CDR3 is TGTGCCAGCAGTTACAAGCCGGACAGGGTTGGCACCGGGGAGCTGTTTTTT. Protein: CASSYKPDRVGTGELFF.

At least ten counts were recorded for this clonotype. This rearrangement joins TRBV11-3 to TRBJ2-5; the D gene is possibly TRBD1 (7 bases). Trimming took off 3 bases at V and 3 bases at J, with 11 bases between the two ends. The CDR3 extends over 14 amino acids. Germline lookup yields CDR1 SGHNT and CDR2 YENEEA. CDR3 protein: CASSFLRGEETQYF. The CDR3 DNA reads as TGTGCCAGCAGCTTCCTCAGGGGGGAAGAGACCCAGTACTTC.

This clonotype has a handful of counts. The chain carries TRBV7-9 and TRBJ1-5; tentatively, D is TRBD1 (5 bases). V lost 3 bases to trimming and J lost 6 bases, with 18 bases between them. The germline gives CDR1 SEHNR, CDR2 FQNEAQ (reference sequence). The CDR3 runs to 16 residues. This CDR3 is CASSFANYAGGQPQHF. CDR3 DNA: TGTGCCAGCAGCTTTGCTAATTACGCTGGGGGTCAGCCCCAGCATTTT. The entire variable domain, with the rest obtained from reference TRBV7-9 and TRBJ1-5, is as follows: DTGVSQNPRHKITKRGQNVTFRCDPISEHNRLYWYRQTLGQGPEFLTYFQNEAQLEKSRLLSDRFSAERPKGSFSTLEIQRTEQGDSAMYLCASSFANYAGGQPQHFGDGTRLSIL.

This clonotype showed up many times. This sequence joins TRBV6-1 and TRBJ1-5; D unclear. This CDR3 has 14 residues. CDR1 is MNHNS, CDR2 SASEGT, per germline. Trimming took off 8 bases at V and 6 bases at J, with 17 bases between the two ends. CDR3 in DNA: TGTGCCAGCTTCTCGGGCCGCCCGGGTCAGCCCCAGCATTTT. Translation: CASFSGRPGQPQHF.

This clonotype was seen at least ten times. The chain has TRBV7-2 and TRBJ2-5; D assignment may be TRBD1 or TRBD2 (6 bases each). The germline V gene encodes CDR1 SGHTA and CDR2 FQGNSA. The V end lost 1 base, the J end lost 5 bases, and 14 bases lay between the germline ends. The CDR3 extends over 15 amino acids. The CDR3 DNA sequence: TGTGCCAGCAGCTTAGATAGGGGGGAGTGGGAGACCCAGTACTTC. Protein: CASSLDRGEWETQYF.

This clonotype showed up many times. V and J are TRBV27 and TRBJ2-1, with 7 positions matching TRBD2. V lost 7 bases, J lost 1 base, and 4 bases stayed unmatched. The CDR3 consists of 14 residues. Germline CDR1 MNHEY, CDR2 SMNVEV (reference sequence). CDR3 DNA: TGTGCCAGCACAGCGGGGCCTTCCTACAATGAGCAGTTCTTC. Translating gives CASTAGPSYNEQFF.

This clonotype came up many times. The rearrangement joins TRBV28 to TRBJ2-7; D remains unclear. Germline V lookup: CDR1 MDHEN, CDR2 SYDVKM. V lost 6 bases and J lost 3, with 24 bases in between. The CDR3 runs 17 residues. The CDR3 sequence is CASRRDLTKQFVYEQYF. The CDR3, as DNA: TGTGCCAGCAGGCGAGACCTGACAAAACAATTTGTCTACGAGCAGTACTTC.

At least ten counts were recorded for this clonotype. J is TRBJ1-5 and V is TRBV19; D is unresolved. Trimming shortened V by 5 bases and J by 6 bases, and 17 bases separated the two germline ends. This CDR3 has 15 amino acids. The germline V gene has CDR1 LNHDA and CDR2 SQIVND (reference sequence). CDR3 loop: CASSVSQVKSQPQHF. The CDR3 nucleotides read TGTGCCAGTAGTGTCAGCCAGGTTAAGAGTCAGCCCCAGCATTTT.

In this sample, this clonotype turned up many times. The gene calls are TRBV10-3 and TRBJ1-5; a weak D match, TRBD1 (6 bases). CDR1 and CDR2 (germline): ENHRY, SYGVKD. V was cut by 10 bases and J by 3 bases, with 13 bases left in between. This CDR3 contains 13 residues. As DNA, the CDR3 is TGTGCCACGGTCCCGGGGGCCAATCAGCCCCAGCATTTT. Translation gives CATVPGANQPQHF.

Ten or more counts support this clonotype. The chain uses TRBV14 and TRBJ2-3; a possible D gene is TRBD2 (6 bases). The CDR3 covers 16 residues. V lost 0 bases and J lost 8, with 18 bases in between. Germline V gives CDR1 SGHDN, CDR2 FVKESK. The CDR3 here is CASSQDGGPVGFTQYF. In DNA form, the CDR3 reads TGTGCCAGCAGCCAAGATGGAGGGCCGGTGGGCTTTACGCAGTATTTT.

This clonotype was seen ten or more times. The chain recombines TRBV12-3 or TRBV12-4 with TRBJ2-2; the D is unclear. The CDR3 runs to 13 residues. The ends were cut back, 2 bases at V and 3 bases at J, with 4 bases in the middle. The CDR3 sequence: CASSLPDTGELFF. The DNA of the CDR3 is TGTGCCAGCAGTTTACCCGACACCGGGGAGCTGTTTTTT.

As regards this clonotype: This sequence is one base from a far larger clone and is likely a read error. The chain has TRBV5-1 and TRBJ2-1, with 11 bases that match TRBD2. The ends lost 1 base at V and 10 bases at J; junction bases unmatched: 16. Germline CDR1 SGHRS, CDR2 YFSETQ. The CDR3 is 18 residues long. For the CDR3, the DNA is TGCGCCAGCAGCTTGTTAGGGACAGCCGGGACTAGCGGCTACGAGCAGTTCTTC. The encoded protein is CASSLLGTAGTSGYEQFF.

This clonotype came up many times. The V gene is TRBV7-2, the J gene TRBJ2-1; 8 bases agree with TRBD2. Trimming took 4 bases from V and 6 from J; bases not matched to a gene: 8. CDR3 length: 15 residues. Germline CDR1 is SGHTA and CDR2 is FQGNSA. The CDR3 sequence: CASSSAGLGANEQFF. In DNA form, the CDR3 reads TGTGCCAGCAGCTCGGCGGGACTAGGTGCCAATGAGCAGTTCTTC.

This clonotype has a count of ten or more. The chain is built from TRBV4-1 and TRBJ1-5; tentatively, D is TRBD1 (5 bases). V was trimmed by 3 bases and J by 0 bases, leaving 12 bases between them. This CDR3 region has 16 residues. The germline V gene encodes CDR1 MGHRA and CDR2 YSYEKL. The CDR3 region is CASSQAGGSSNQPQHF. The CDR3 DNA is TGCGCCAGCAGCCAGGCGGGGGGAAGTAGCAATCAGCCCCAGCATTTT.

This clonotype was counted at least ten times. J is TRBJ2-1 and V is TRBV20-1; 9 bases map to TRBD2. Germline V gene lookup returns CDR1 DFQATT and CDR2 SNEGSKA (reference sequence). The CDR3 contains 14 residues. V lost 4 bases, J lost 1 base, and 2 bases stayed unmatched. CDR3 loop: CSATTSGSYNEQFF. DNA for the CDR3: TGCAGTGCTACGACTAGCGGATCCTACAATGAGCAGTTCTTC.

With respect to this clonotype: A far larger clone is one nucleotide away, so this likely arose from a read error. The rearrangement uses TRBV5-4 and TRBJ2-1; 7 bases map to TRBD2. The CDR3 is made up of 15 amino acids. Germline loops: CDR1 SGHNT, CDR2 YYREEE (reference sequence). The chain's CDR3 is CASSLPGGNRYEEYF. CDR3 coding DNA: TGTGCCAGCAGCCTCCCGGGGGGAAATCGATACGAGGAGTACTTC.

Many counts were recorded for this clonotype. The J gene is TRBJ2-7, the V gene TRBV7-2, with a tentative D call TRBD2 (6 bases). V shed 7 bases and J shed 4 bases, with 17 bases lying between them. The CDR3 has 14 residues. Germline-derived CDR1 and CDR2 are SGHTA and FQGNSA. The CDR3 region is CASTKDGGPYEQYF. The CDR3 nucleotides read TGTGCCAGCACCAAGGACGGAGGGCCGTACGAGCAGTACTTC. The full variable domain, rest sourced from reference TRBV7-2 and TRBJ2-7, is GAGVSQSPSNKVTEKGKDVELRCDPISGHTALYWYRQSLGQGLEFLIYFQGNSAPDKSGLPSDRFSAERTGGSVSTLTIQRTQQEDSAVYLCASTKDGGPYEQYFGPGTRLTVT.

This clonotype was counted at least ten times. This chain links TRBV6-5 with TRBJ1-2, with a possible D match to TRBD1 (6 bases). The CDR3 extends over 16 amino acids. V dropped 6 bases and J dropped 4 bases, with 21 bases sitting between them. Per the germline V gene, CDR1 is MNHEY and CDR2 is SVGAGI. For the CDR3, the DNA is TGTGCCAGCAGACGAAACGGGGGCGCGTGGCCCTATGGCTACACCTTC. This translates into CASRRNGGAWPYGYTF.

This clonotype was recorded many times. The chain joins TRBV29-1 to TRBJ2-3, with D perhaps matching TRBD2 (5 bases). The V gene lost 3 bases and the J gene lost 4 bases, with 8 bases spanning the gap. Germline CDR1 reads SQVTM; CDR2 reads ANQGSEA. The CDR3 has 12 amino acids. The CDR3 sequence is CSVDPGSDTQYF. In DNA, the CDR3 is TGCAGCGTTGATCCGGGATCAGATACGCAGTATTTT.